The clone carrying this T cell receptor beta chain was picked up many times. Antigen: not known. The entry originates in a study of human T cells and chemical hapten exposure. In the study overall: 2% DPC applied to an approximately 2 cm by approximately 2 cm arm area sensitized donors. Study results and caveats: Large CDR3 similarity clusters arose significantly more often from expanded TCRs than from controls.

Documented time point: patch test 2, 6 weeks after DPC sensitization. Noted treatment: therapeutic diphenylcyclopropenone sensitization with weekly scalp DPC. Total RNA came from unfractionated whole blood. As the library was built, unique molecular identifiers were attached to individual cDNA molecules. MiXCR, applied by TCRdb to the RACE reads, yields one record per CDR3 protein. This table holds roughly 380,000 distinct CDR3 sequences, about 6.3% found once. The CDR3 sequence is 15 residues long. V shed 3 bases and J shed 5 bases, with 16 bases lying between them. Germline CDR1 SGHRS, CDR2 YFSETQ. The clonotype originates from a woman aged 18-29 years with alopecia areata. Some clones in this sample may be carry-over from other donors' samples. The genes are TRBV5-1 and TRBJ2-3; tentatively, D is TRBD1 or TRBD2 (5 bases each). This material consisted of whole blood, taken in connection with sensitization to the hapten diphenylcyclopropenone (DPC). The DNA for the CDR3 is TGCGCCAGCAGCTACCGGGTCGGGGCGGAAGATACGCAGTATTTT. Amino acids: CASSYRVGAEDTQYF. Complete variable domain (other parts from reference TRBV5-1 and TRBJ2-3): KAGVTQTPRYLIKTRGQQVTLSCSPISGHRSVSWYQQTPGQGLQFLFEYFSETQRNKGNFPGRFSGRQFSNSRSEMNVSTLELGDSALYLCASSYRVGAEDTQYFGPGTRLTVL.